The entry below gives a single T cell receptor (beta chain) sequence along with its context. This record comes from a study of blood T cell repertoires in COVID-19. The CDR3 has 15 residues. CDR1 is ENHRY, CDR2 SYGVKD, per germline. V was shortened by 0 bases and J by 0 bases, with 8 bases between the two germline ends. Residents of 24 US areas, aged roughly 18 to 95 years, made up the participants. Donors of Cohort 3 who recovered were those that had two negative PCRs, clearance, or symptom resolution. Repertoires were generated with immunoSEQ multiplex PCR, while TCRdb's copy carries only in-frame clones and drops some. Of 300,000 to 450,000 clones in the sample, 88% are singletons; the top ten hold approximately 1.2%.

Input material: PBMCs or T cells enriched from blood (not recorded which). This chain joins TRBV10-3 and TRBJ1-2; D is unresolved. This TCR was sampled from a woman under 30 who had recovered from COVID-19. This CDR3 reads CAISESAGSNYGYTF. Written as DNA, the CDR3 is TGTGCCATCAGTGAGTCGGCCGGGTCTAACTATGGCTACACCTTC.